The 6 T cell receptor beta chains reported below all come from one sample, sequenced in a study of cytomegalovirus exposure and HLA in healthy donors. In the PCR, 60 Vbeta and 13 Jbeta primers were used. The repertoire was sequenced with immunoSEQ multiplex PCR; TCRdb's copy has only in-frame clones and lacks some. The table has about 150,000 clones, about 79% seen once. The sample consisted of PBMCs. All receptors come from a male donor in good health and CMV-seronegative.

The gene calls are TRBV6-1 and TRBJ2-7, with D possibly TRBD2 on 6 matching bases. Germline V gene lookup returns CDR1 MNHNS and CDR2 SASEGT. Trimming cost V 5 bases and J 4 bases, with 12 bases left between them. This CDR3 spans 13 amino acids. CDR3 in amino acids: CASSWGGIYEQYF. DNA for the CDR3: TGTGCCAGCAGTTGGGGCGGGATATACGAGCAGTACTTC.

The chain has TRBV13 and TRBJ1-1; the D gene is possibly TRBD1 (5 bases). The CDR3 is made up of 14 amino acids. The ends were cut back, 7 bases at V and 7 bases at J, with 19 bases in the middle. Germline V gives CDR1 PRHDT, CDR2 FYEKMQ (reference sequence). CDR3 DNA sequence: TGTGCCAGCACCAGAGGCGCCCCAGGGAATGAAGCTTTCTTT. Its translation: CASTRGAPGNEAFF.

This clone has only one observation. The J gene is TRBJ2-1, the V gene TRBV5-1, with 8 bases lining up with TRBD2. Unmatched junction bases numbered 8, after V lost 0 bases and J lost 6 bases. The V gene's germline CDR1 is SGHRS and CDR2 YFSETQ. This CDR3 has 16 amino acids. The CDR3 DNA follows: TGCGCCAGCAGCTTGGGGGTAGCGGGGAGGGGCAATGAGCAGTTCTTC. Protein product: CASSLGVAGRGNEQFF.

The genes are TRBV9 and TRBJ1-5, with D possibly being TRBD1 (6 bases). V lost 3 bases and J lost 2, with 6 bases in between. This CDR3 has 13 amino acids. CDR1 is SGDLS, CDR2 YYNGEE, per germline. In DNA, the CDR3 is TGTGCCAGCAGCGGACAGGGCAATCAGCCCCAGCATTTT. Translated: CASSGQGNQPQHF.

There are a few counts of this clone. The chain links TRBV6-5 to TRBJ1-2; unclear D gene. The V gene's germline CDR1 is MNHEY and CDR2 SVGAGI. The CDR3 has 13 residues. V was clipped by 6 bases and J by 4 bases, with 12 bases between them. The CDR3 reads CASSAHHSYGYTF. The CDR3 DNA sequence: TGTGCCAGCAGCGCCCACCACAGCTATGGCTACACCTTC.

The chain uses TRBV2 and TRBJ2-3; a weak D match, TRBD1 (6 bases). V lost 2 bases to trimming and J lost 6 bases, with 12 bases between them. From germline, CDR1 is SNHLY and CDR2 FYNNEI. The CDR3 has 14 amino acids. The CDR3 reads CASSEQGKGDTQYF. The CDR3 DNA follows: TGTGCCAGCAGTGAACAGGGGAAGGGGGATACGCAGTATTTT. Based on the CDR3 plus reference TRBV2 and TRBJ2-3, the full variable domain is EPEVTQTPSHQVTQMGQEVILRCVPISNHLYFYWYRQILGQKVEFLVSFYNNEISEKSEIFDDQFSVERPDGSNFTLKIRSTKLEDSAMYFCASSEQGKGDTQYFGPGTRLTVL.